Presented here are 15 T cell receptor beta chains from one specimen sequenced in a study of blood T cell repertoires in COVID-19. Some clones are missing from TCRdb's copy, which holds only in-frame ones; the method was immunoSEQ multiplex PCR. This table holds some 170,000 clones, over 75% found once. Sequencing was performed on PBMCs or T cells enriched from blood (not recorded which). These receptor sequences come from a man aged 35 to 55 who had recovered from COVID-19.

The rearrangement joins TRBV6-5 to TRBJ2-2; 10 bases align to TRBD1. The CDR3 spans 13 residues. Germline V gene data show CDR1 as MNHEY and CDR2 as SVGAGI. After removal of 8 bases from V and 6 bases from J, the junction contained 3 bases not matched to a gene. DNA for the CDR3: TGTGCCAGCTCCGGGACAGGGGCCGGGGAGCTGTTTTTT. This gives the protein CASSGTGAGELFF.

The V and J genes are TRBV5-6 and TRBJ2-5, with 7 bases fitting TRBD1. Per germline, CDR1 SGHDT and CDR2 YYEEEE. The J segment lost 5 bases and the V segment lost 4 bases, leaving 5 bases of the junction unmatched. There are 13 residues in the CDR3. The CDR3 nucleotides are TGTGCCAGCAGCGGCGACAGGGAGGAGACCCAGTACTTC. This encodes CASSGDREETQYF.

CDR3 in amino acids: CASSFGGTNYGYTF. The CDR3 region has the DNA TGTGCCAGCAGCTTCGGGGGGACTAACTATGGCTACACCTTC. The chain has TRBV5-4 and TRBJ1-2; the D gene is possibly TRBD1 (5 bases). Trimming shortened V by 2 bases and J by 0 bases, and 8 bases separated the two germline ends. The CDR3 totals 14 residues. The germline V gene has CDR1 SGHNT and CDR2 YYREEE (reference sequence).

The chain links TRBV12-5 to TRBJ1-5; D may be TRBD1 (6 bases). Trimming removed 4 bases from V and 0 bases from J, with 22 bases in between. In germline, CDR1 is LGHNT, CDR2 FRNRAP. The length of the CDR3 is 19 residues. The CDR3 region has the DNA TGTGCTAGTGGTTCCGATCCCAAGCTGACAGGTCTTAGCAATCAGCCCCAGCATTTT. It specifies CASGSDPKLTGLSNQPQHF.

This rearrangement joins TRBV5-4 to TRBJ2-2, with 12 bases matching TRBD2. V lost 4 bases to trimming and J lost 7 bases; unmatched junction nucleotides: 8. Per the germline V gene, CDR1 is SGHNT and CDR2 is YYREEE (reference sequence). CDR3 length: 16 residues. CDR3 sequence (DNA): TGTGCCAGCAGCCATATACTAGCGGGGGGCCTCGGGGAGCTGTTTTTT. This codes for CASSHILAGGLGELFF.

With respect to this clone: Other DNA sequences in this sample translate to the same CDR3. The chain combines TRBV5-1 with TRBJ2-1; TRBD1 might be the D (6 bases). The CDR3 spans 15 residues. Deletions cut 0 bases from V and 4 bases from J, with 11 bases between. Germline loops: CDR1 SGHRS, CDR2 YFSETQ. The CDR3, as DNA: TGCGCCAGCAGCTTGGGAGCAGGGGTGTACAATGAGCAGTTCTTC. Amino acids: CASSLGAGVYNEQFF.

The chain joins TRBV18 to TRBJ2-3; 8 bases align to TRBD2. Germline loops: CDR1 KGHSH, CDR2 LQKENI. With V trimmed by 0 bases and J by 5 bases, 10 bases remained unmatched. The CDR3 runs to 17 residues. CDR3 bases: TGTGCCAGCTCACCACCAACCGGGGGGGCCTCACGAGATACGCAGTATTTT. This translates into CASSPPTGGASRDTQYF.

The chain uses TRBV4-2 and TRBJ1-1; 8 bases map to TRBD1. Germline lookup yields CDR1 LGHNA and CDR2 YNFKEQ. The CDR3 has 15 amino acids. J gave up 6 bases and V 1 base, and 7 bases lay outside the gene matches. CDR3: CASSQAGTGKSEAFF. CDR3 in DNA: TGTGCCAGCAGCCAAGCCGGGACAGGCAAATCTGAAGCTTTCTTT.

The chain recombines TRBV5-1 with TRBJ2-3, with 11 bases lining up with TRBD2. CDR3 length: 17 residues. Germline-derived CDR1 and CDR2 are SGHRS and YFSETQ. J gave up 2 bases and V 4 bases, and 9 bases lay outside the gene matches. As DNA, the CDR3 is TGCGCCAGCAGCCTAACTAGCGGGGGATACACCACAGATACGCAGTATTTT. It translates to CASSLTSGGYTTDTQYF.

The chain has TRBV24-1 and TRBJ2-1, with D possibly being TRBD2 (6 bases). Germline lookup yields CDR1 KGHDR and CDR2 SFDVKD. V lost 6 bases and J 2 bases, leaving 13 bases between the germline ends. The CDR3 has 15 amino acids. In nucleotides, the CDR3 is TGTGCCACCAGTTCGGAGGGGCGCACCTACAATGAGCAGTTCTTC. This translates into CATSSEGRTYNEQFF.

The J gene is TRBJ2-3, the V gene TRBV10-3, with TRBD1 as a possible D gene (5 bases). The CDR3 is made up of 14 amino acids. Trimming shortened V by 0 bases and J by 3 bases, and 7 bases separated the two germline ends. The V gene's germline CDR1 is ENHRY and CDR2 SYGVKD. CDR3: CAISESSGTDTQYF. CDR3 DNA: TGTGCCATCAGTGAGTCATCAGGGACAGATACGCAGTATTTT.

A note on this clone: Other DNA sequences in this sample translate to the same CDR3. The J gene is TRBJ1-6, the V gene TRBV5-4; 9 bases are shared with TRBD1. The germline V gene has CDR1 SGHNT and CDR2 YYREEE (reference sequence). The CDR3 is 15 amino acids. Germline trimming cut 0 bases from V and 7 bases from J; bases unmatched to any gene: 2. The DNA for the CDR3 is TGTGCCAGCAGCTTGGCGGGGACAGGGAATTCACCCCTCCACTTT. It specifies CASSLAGTGNSPLHF.

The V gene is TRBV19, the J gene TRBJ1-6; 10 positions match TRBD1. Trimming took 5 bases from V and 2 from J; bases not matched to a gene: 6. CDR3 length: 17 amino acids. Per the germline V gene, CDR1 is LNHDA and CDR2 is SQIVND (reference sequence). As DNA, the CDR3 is TGTGCCAGTAGTGAACGGGACAGGGGAACCTATAATTCACCCCTCCACTTT. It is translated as CASSERDRGTYNSPLHF.

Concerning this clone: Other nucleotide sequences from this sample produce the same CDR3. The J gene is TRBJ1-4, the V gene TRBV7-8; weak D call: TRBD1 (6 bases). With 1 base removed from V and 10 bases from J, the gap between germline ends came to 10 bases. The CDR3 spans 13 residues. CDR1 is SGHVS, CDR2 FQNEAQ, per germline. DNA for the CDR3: TGTGCCAGCAGCTTAGTGGTAGGGGGAAAACTGTTTTTT. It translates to CASSLVVGGKLFF.

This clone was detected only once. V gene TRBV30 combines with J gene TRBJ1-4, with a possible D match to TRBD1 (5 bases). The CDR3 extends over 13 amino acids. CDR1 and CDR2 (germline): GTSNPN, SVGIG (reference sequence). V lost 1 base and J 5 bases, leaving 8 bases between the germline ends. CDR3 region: CAWSAGGNEKLFF. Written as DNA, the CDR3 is TGTGCCTGGAGTGCCGGGGGAAATGAAAAACTGTTTTTT. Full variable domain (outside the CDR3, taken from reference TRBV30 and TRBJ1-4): SQTIHQWPATLVQPVGSPLSLECTVEGTSNPNLYWYRQAAGRGLQLLFYSVGIGQISSEVPQNLSASRPQDRQFILSSKKLLLSDSGFYLCAWSAGGNEKLFFGSGTQLSVL.